The text below deals with one TCR beta chain. Generated by immunoSEQ multiplex PCR, the TCRdb table keeps only in-frame clones and is missing some. Altogether some 20,000 clones are present, 60% to 85% being singletons, with the ten largest covering approximately 53%. This entry is derived from a study of blood T cell repertoires in COVID-19. Losses at the gene ends were 6 bases for V and 5 bases for J; bases not matched to a gene: 9. CDR1 is SGHVS and CDR2 is FQNEAQ in the germline V gene. CDR3 length: 14 amino acids. The origin of this receptor is a man older than 75 with acute or convalescent COVID-19. What was sequenced was peripheral blood. This chain connects TRBV7-8 to TRBJ2-5; 7 bases align to TRBD1. DNA of the CDR3: TGTGCCAGCAGTTACAGGGGCTCCCGGGAGACCCAGTACTTC. Translation: CASSYRGSRETQYF.